Sequencing of this TCR beta chain was carried out in a study of OX40 agonist ivuxolimab in advanced cancers. At the level of the study: Allowance was made for prior anti-PD-1, anti-PD-L1 or anti-CTLA-4 therapy, and roughly 39% had some.

Sequencing used immunoSEQ multiplex PCR; TCRdb keeps in-frame clones, though not all of them. The sample records about 60,000 clones, 85% being singletons. V gave up 5 bases and J gave up 6 bases, with 14 bases separating them. CDR3 size: 14 residues. Germline V lookup: CDR1 LNHDA, CDR2 SQIVND (reference sequence). J is TRBJ2-1 and V is TRBV19; possible D gene TRBD2, 6 bases. This clonotype originated in an adult with an advanced solid tumor such as melanoma, head and neck, liver or kidney cancer. Sequenced here: CD4+ or CD8+ T cells sorted from blood, sampled in a trial of the OX40 agonist ivuxolimab. The DNA of the CDR3 is TGTGCCAGTAGTCCGACTAGGTTCTTCAATGAGCAGTTCTTC. It specifies CASSPTRFFNEQFF.